This TCR beta chain came from a study of beta chain features in type 1 diabetes. Study outcomes and limitations: TCRB CDR3 length was moderately but significantly reduced in all four CD4+ subsets of Type 1 diabetes patients.

A word on this clone: The antigen is unknown.

Trimming cost V 2 bases and J 4 bases; bases outside gene matches: 1. CDR1 SGHNT and CDR2 YYREEE come from the germline V gene (reference sequence). The CDR3 sequence is 14 residues long. cDNA synthesis used the whole RNA isolate, giving expressed TCRB sequences. The method was immunoSEQ multiplex PCR; TCRdb's version includes in-frame clones alone and lacks a portion of them. The repertoire holds roughly 150,000 clones, with approximately 10% as singletons. Sequencing was done on a sample of central memory CD4+ T cells from blood. This clonotype was obtained from a woman in her 30s with type 1 diabetes. This chain uses TRBV5-4 with TRBJ2-1; TRBD1 aligns across 9 bases. The CDR3 DNA reads as TGTGCCAGCAGCTTCGGGACAGGGTACAATGAGCAGTTCTTC. Translating it yields CASSFGTGYNEQFF. Drawing the rest from reference TRBV5-4 and TRBJ2-1, the complete variable domain is ETGVTQSPTHLIKTRGQQVTLRCSSQSGHNTVSWYQQALGQGPQFIFQYYREEENGRGNFPPRFSGLQFPNYSSELNVNALELDDSALYLCASSFGTGYNEQFFGPGTRLTVL.